Each of the 32 T cell receptor beta chains below was sequenced from the same sample in a study of blood T cell repertoires in COVID-19 (dated by TCRdb to about 2020). Receptors were amplified or captured by the immunoSEQ multiplex PCR assay. Here the immuneACCESS table is served through TCRdb, limited to in-frame sequences with V and J called. Missing clones are a known gap in these copies; in checked studies unresolved V genes cover under half, and the rest lacks a known reason. Recorded for this sample are around 70,000 clones; over 80% of them occurred a single time. Around 6.7% of the sample is in the top ten clones. The source material was peripheral blood. The receptors shown here come from a human donor in a cohort sampled during active COVID-19.

V usage is TRBV19 and J usage is TRBJ2-4; D is perhaps TRBD2 (6 bases). Germline CDR1 is LNHDA and CDR2 is SQIVND (reference sequence). V gave up 1 base and J gave up 0 bases, with 13 bases separating them. This CDR3 contains 17 residues. CDR3 residues: CASSIVGAGVAKNIQYF. DNA of the CDR3: TGTGCCAGTAGTATAGTGGGAGCGGGTGTAGCCAAAAACATTCAGTACTTC.

The gene calls are TRBV5-1 and TRBJ1-1; D is undetermined. Germline V lookup: CDR1 SGHRS, CDR2 YFSETQ. Trimming left V 3 bases short and J 3 bases short, with 9 bases between. The CDR3 is made up of 13 amino acids. CDR3 in DNA: TGCGCCAGCAGCTCGGAGGTTCACACTGAAGCTTTCTTT. It encodes CASSSEVHTEAFF.

The V and J genes are TRBV19 and TRBJ1-5; D call uncertain. Germline CDR1 is LNHDA and CDR2 is SQIVND (reference sequence). V was shortened by 5 bases and J by 0 bases, with 11 bases between the two germline ends. The CDR3 runs 15 residues. This chain's CDR3 is CASSATENSNQPQHF. The CDR3 DNA sequence: TGTGCCAGTAGTGCAACAGAAAATAGCAATCAGCCCCAGCATTTT.

V and J are TRBV28 and TRBJ2-5; D gene ambiguous. The V end lost 5 bases, the J end lost 2 bases, and 15 bases lay between the germline ends. CDR3 length: 15 residues. From germline, CDR1 is MDHEN and CDR2 SYDVKM. The CDR3 nucleotides read TGTGCCAGCAGTCTTCAGCTAGGAGAACAAGAGACCCAGTACTTC. Its translation is CASSLQLGEQETQYF.

This rearrangement joins TRBV6-6 to TRBJ1-4, with TRBD1 matching 11 bases. This CDR3 is built from 15 residues. V lost 4 bases and J lost 8; bases outside the gene matches: 6. CDR1 and CDR2 (germline): MNHNY, SVGAGI (reference sequence). DNA for the CDR3: TGTGCCAGCAGTTGGGGACAGGGGGAAGGGGAAAAACTGTTTTTT. This gives the protein CASSWGQGEGEKLFF.

The V and J genes are TRBV6-6 and TRBJ2-5; TRBD2 matches at 9 bases. CDR1 is MNHNY, CDR2 SVGAGI, per germline (reference sequence). V gave up 4 bases and J gave up 2 bases; unmatched junction bases: 2. The CDR3 totals 14 residues. The CDR3 sequence: CASSLSGGQETQYF. The CDR3 bases are TGTGCCAGCAGTTTGAGCGGGGGGCAAGAGACCCAGTACTTC.

This rearrangement joins TRBV7-9 to TRBJ2-5; unclear D gene. The length of the CDR3 is 12 residues. V lost 5 bases and J lost 3, with 7 bases in between. The germline V gene encodes CDR1 SEHNR and CDR2 FQNEAQ (reference sequence). CDR3 in DNA: TGTGCCAGCAGCCACAATAAAGAGACCCAGTACTTC. Its protein is CASSHNKETQYF.

V usage is TRBV15 and J usage is TRBJ2-7; possible D gene TRBD1, 5 bases. In germline, CDR1 is LNHNV, CDR2 YYDKDF (reference sequence). V was pared by 0 bases and J by 6 bases, with 15 bases between. The CDR3 has 15 amino acids. CDR3 coding DNA: TGTGCCACCAGCAGAGATGGCGCCACAGGCCGCGAGCAGTACTTC. Translating gives CATSRDGATGREQYF.

The V gene is TRBV6-5, the J gene TRBJ1-2; 7 nucleotides align to TRBD1. V lost 8 bases, J lost 1 base, and 10 bases stayed unmatched. CDR1 is MNHEY, CDR2 SVGAGI, per germline. This CDR3 has 15 amino acids. The DNA of the CDR3 is TGTGCCAGCCAGCCAGGGGGGAGTGGTAACTATGGCTACACCTTC. This translates into CASQPGGSGNYGYTF.

This clone was recorded only once. The V call is TRBV5-4, the J call TRBJ1-6; no clear D gene. The V gene lost 0 bases and the J gene lost 7 bases, with 8 bases spanning the gap. This CDR3 is built from 14 residues. In germline, CDR1 is SGHNT, CDR2 YYREEE (reference sequence). For the CDR3, the DNA is TGTGCCAGCAGCTTGGACAGTCCGAATTCACCCCTCCACTTT. Protein product: CASSLDSPNSPLHF. Full variable domain (remainder filled in from reference TRBV5-4 and TRBJ1-6): ETGVTQSPTHLIKTRGQQVTLRCSSQSGHNTVSWYQQALGQGPQFIFQYYREEENGRGNFPPRFSGLQFPNYSSELNVNALELDDSALYLCASSLDSPNSPLHFGNGTRLTVT.

The chain is built from TRBV7-3 and TRBJ2-3, with a possible D match to TRBD2 (5 bases). Trimming cost V 5 bases and J 6 bases, with 12 bases left between them. Germline V gene data show CDR1 as SGHTA and CDR2 as FQGTGA. CDR3 size: 13 residues. This chain's CDR3 is CASSAGLEDTQYF. The DNA of the CDR3 is TGTGCCAGCAGCGCTGGACTTGAGGATACGCAGTATTTT.

The V and J genes are TRBV11-3 and TRBJ1-1, with D unclear. Trimming pared 5 bases from V and 1 base from J, leaving 8 bases between. Germline CDR1 is SGHNT and CDR2 is YENEEA. The CDR3 has 13 residues. This CDR3 reads CASSRSRNTEAFF. CDR3 nucleotide sequence: TGTGCCAGCAGCCGAAGCCGGAACACTGAAGCTTTCTTT.

This chain joins TRBV5-1 and TRBJ2-3; perhaps TRBD2 as D (5 bases). CDR1 and CDR2 (germline): SGHRS, YFSETQ. CDR3 length: 14 amino acids. V was trimmed by 5 bases and J by 1 base, leaving 11 bases between them. The CDR3 DNA is TGCGCCAGCAGGAGCGGAGACGGCACAGATACGCAGTATTTT. Amino acids: CASRSGDGTDTQYF.

This rearrangement joins TRBV9 to TRBJ2-1; D is possibly TRBD2 (5 bases). The V and J ends lost 4 bases and 8 bases respectively, with 16 bases between them. Germline-derived CDR1 and CDR2 are SGDLS and YYNGEE. The CDR3 consists of 14 residues. The DNA for the CDR3 is TGTGCCAGCAGCACGCCAACTAGGTTCGATGAGCAGTTCTTC. Protein sequence: CASSTPTRFDEQFF.

V usage is TRBV7-2 and J usage is TRBJ2-7, with 10 bases that match TRBD2. CDR1 SGHTA and CDR2 FQGNSA come from the germline V gene. This CDR3 is 14 amino acids long. Losses at the gene ends were 5 bases for V and 2 bases for J; bases not matched to a gene: 3. As DNA, the CDR3 is TGTGCCAGCAGCCCAGCGGGGGGGACCTACGAGCAGTACTTC. This codes for CASSPAGGTYEQYF.

The chain is built from TRBV12-3 or TRBV12-4 and TRBJ1-2; TRBD1 matches at 8 bases. The J segment lost 6 bases and the V segment lost 6 bases, leaving 6 bases of the junction unmatched. This CDR3 has 13 residues. CDR3 nucleotides: TGTGCCAGCAGCCAGGACAGGGCCAATGGCTACACCTTC. Protein sequence: CASSQDRANGYTF.

V is TRBV28 and J is TRBJ2-7; weak D call: TRBD1 (9 bases). The CDR3 runs to 17 residues. The germline CDR1 and CDR2 sequences are MDHEN and SYDVKM. The germline V and J ends were trimmed by 4 bases and 4 bases, with 23 bases remaining between them. The CDR3 protein is CASSSPSGTGTRYEQYF. The CDR3 coding sequence is TGTGCCAGCAGTTCACCCTCGGGGACAGGGACTAGATACGAGCAGTACTTC.

V is TRBV19 and J is TRBJ2-5; a weak D match, TRBD1 (5 bases). The V end was cut by 6 bases, the J end by 9 bases, with 17 bases between. Germline loops: CDR1 LNHDA, CDR2 SQIVND (reference sequence). The CDR3 has 13 amino acids. The CDR3 bases are TGTGCCAGTAGCCCACAGGTACCAGTGGCCCAGTACTTC. Residues: CASSPQVPVAQYF.

V gene TRBV28 combines with J gene TRBJ1-6, with a weak D call TRBD1 (5 bases). Trimming stripped 7 bases from V and 7 bases from J, with 14 bases between. Germline-derived CDR1 and CDR2 are MDHEN and SYDVKM. This CDR3 has 14 residues. The CDR3 DNA is TGTGCCAGCAACGCCCGCGGGGGAAATTCACCCCTCCACTTT. Translation gives CASNARGGNSPLHF.

The CDR3 DNA reads as TGTGCCAGCAGCCCGCAGCTCCCGCGGGGGGAGAACACCGGGGAGCTGTTTTTT. Protein product: CASSPQLPRGENTGELFF. The chain joins TRBV7-6 to TRBJ2-2, with TRBD2 matching over 8 bases. Germline assignment: CDR1 SGHVS and CDR2 FNYEAQ. The V and J ends lost 5 bases and 1 base, in that order; junction bases with no gene match: 12. The CDR3 totals 18 residues.

The V and J genes are TRBV7-9 and TRBJ1-4, with 9 positions matching TRBD1. This CDR3 is 16 amino acids long. CDR1 and CDR2 from the germline V gene are SEHNR and FQNEAQ (reference sequence). V dropped 7 bases and J dropped 3; count of bases not matched to a gene: 9. In DNA form, the CDR3 reads TGTGCCAGCACCGGGACAGGGTCTTCTGCTAATGAAAAACTGTTTTTT. Translated: CASTGTGSSANEKLFF.

This clone was detected only once. The chain recombines TRBV15 with TRBJ2-2; 9 bases are shared with TRBD1. The CDR3 has 18 residues. V lost 3 bases and J lost 4; bases outside the gene matches: 12. CDR1 and CDR2 (germline): LNHNV, YYDKDF (reference sequence). CDR3 sequence: CATSSPQQGASFTGELFF. The CDR3 DNA reads as TGTGCCACCAGCAGTCCCCAACAGGGGGCGAGTTTCACCGGGGAGCTGTTTTTT.

This chain uses TRBV7-9 with TRBJ1-5; D is ambiguous. The CDR3 loop spans 14 amino acids. The V end lost 3 bases, the J end lost 7 bases, and 13 bases lay between the germline ends. Germline CDR1 is SEHNR and CDR2 is FQNEAQ (reference sequence). CDR3 protein: CASSFEGSRQPQHF. As DNA, the CDR3 is TGTGCCAGCAGCTTCGAGGGCTCCCGCCAGCCCCAGCATTTT.

This rearrangement joins TRBV7-9 to TRBJ2-1; 13 nucleotides match TRBD2. Per the germline V gene, CDR1 is SEHNR and CDR2 is FQNEAQ (reference sequence). The V segment lost 5 bases and the J segment 1 base; nucleotides outside the gene matches: 11. This CDR3 comprises 19 residues. CDR3 nucleotides: TGTGCCAGCAGCAACGAAAAAACTAGCGGGAGGGCGTCCTACAATGAGCAGTTCTTC. Its translation is CASSNEKTSGRASYNEQFF. Looking up the rest from reference TRBV7-9 and TRBJ2-1 gives the full variable domain: DTGVSQNPRHKITKRGQNVTFRCDPISEHNRLYWYRQTLGQGPEFLTYFQNEAQLEKSRLLSDRFSAERPKGSFSTLEIQRTEQGDSAMYLCASSNEKTSGRASYNEQFFGPGTRLTVL.

V is TRBV6-7 and J is TRBJ2-2; TRBD2 agrees at 7 bases. TRBV6-7 is known as an ORF, though its function is uncertain. V dropped 2 bases and J dropped 7; count of bases not matched to a gene: 7. This CDR3 region has 15 residues. CDR3 residues: CASSYMEAGVGELFF. CDR3 DNA sequence: TGTGCCAGCAGTTACATGGAGGCGGGGGTCGGGGAGCTGTTTTTT.

The CDR3 loop is CASSLAGGPGYEQYF. The CDR3, as DNA: TGTGCCAGCAGCTTAGCGGGAGGGCCCGGCTACGAGCAGTACTTC. The chain is built from TRBV7-6 and TRBJ2-7; 7 bases are shared with TRBD2. V shed 0 bases, J shed 3 bases, and the junction held 5 bases outside the gene matches. This CDR3 spans 15 amino acids. Germline assignment: CDR1 SGHVS and CDR2 FNYEAQ.

The chain links TRBV4-3 to TRBJ1-2; 8 nucleotides match TRBD1. V lost 1 base, J lost 8 bases, and 15 bases stayed unmatched. Germline CDR1 LGHNA, CDR2 YSLEER. CDR3 size: 17 residues. The CDR3 spells CASSQAGPAQGVRGYTF. The CDR3 DNA follows: TGCGCCAGCAGCCAAGCGGGCCCGGCACAGGGGGTCAGGGGCTACACCTTC.

CDR3 DNA: TGTGCCAGCAGCCCCGCGCCAGGGACTAGCCTTGGGGCCTACGAGCAGTACTTC. Translating it yields CASSPAPGTSLGAYEQYF. The rearrangement uses TRBV27 and TRBJ2-7; TRBD2 matches at 9 bases. The junction had 17 bases not matched to a gene; V was cut back by 6 bases and J by 2 bases. The CDR3 totals 18 residues. Germline V CDR1 and CDR2: MNHEY, SMNVEV (reference sequence).

The CDR3 region is CASSPTSGGPYEQYF. CDR3 in DNA: TGTGCCAGCAGTCCCACTAGCGGGGGGCCCTACGAGCAGTACTTC. The rearrangement joins TRBV6-5 to TRBJ2-7; 12 bases fit TRBD2. V lost 5 bases, J lost 2 bases, and 4 bases stayed unmatched. Germline V gene sequence: CDR1 MNHEY, CDR2 SVGAGI. The CDR3 sequence is 15 residues long.

The gene calls are TRBV6-8 and TRBJ2-5; D uncertain. CDR3 length: 14 residues. V dropped 6 bases and J dropped 1 base, with 12 bases sitting between them. Per the germline V gene, CDR1 is MNHGY and CDR2 is SAAAGT. The CDR3 loop is CASSRPLGQETQYF. CDR3 nucleotides: TGTGCCAGCAGCCGACCTCTAGGCCAAGAGACCCAGTACTTC.

The chain uses TRBV7-2 and TRBJ1-3, with 10 bases identical to TRBD1. The CDR3 loop spans 15 amino acids. CDR1 is SGHTA, CDR2 FQGNSA, per germline. V gave up 5 bases and J gave up 8 bases; unmatched junction bases: 9. The CDR3 loop reads CASSPQDRGRDTIYF. The CDR3 coding sequence is TGTGCCAGCAGCCCACAGGACAGGGGGAGAGACACCATATATTTT. The full variable domain, completed using reference TRBV7-2 and TRBJ1-3, is GAGVSQSPSNKVTEKGKDVELRCDPISGHTALYWYRQSLGQGLEFLIYFQGNSAPDKSGLPSDRFSAERTGGSVSTLTIQRTQQEDSAVYLCASSPQDRGRDTIYFGEGSWLTVV.

The genes are TRBV27 and TRBJ1-2; 7 bases align to TRBD1. CDR1 and CDR2 (germline): MNHEY, SMNVEV (reference sequence). The CDR3 length is 15 residues. V lost 7 bases to trimming and J lost 3 bases; unmatched junction nucleotides: 11. DNA of the CDR3: TGTGCCAGCACCAGAACAAATACAGGGGACTATGGCTACACCTTC. As protein: CASTRTNTGDYGYTF.